This T cell receptor beta chain was captured by sequencing in a study of early T cells in non-severe SARS-CoV-2 infection. Whole-study context: Bulk RNA from unsorted whole blood was sequenced; chains were unpaired.

From the 5' RACE reads, TCRdb called clonotypes with MiXCR, one entry per CDR3 protein. The table lists tens of thousands of distinct CDR3 sequences, 4.5% to 6.5% of them singletons. Trimming removed 8 bases from V and 1 base from J; junction bases left unmatched: 5. This CDR3 is 15 amino acids long. Germline CDR1 is MNHEY and CDR2 is SMNVEV (reference sequence). The material sequenced was whole blood. This clonotype was sampled from an adult who was a healthcare worker with PCR-confirmed SARS-CoV-2 infection or an uninfected control (not recorded which). The gene calls are TRBV27 and TRBJ2-5; 12 bases line up with TRBD2. DNA for the CDR3: TGTGCCAGCGGACTAGCGGGAAGCTTCCAAGAGACCCAGTACTTC. Its translation is CASGLAGSFQETQYF.